These 2 T cell receptor beta chains were sequenced from one sample in a study of blood T cell repertoires in COVID-19. Produced via immunoSEQ multiplex PCR; TCRdb's table is partial and in-frame only. The profile shows under 250,000 clones, about 91% of them singletons. Input material: peripheral blood. The receptors were sampled from a man aged 25-40 years with acute or convalescent COVID-19.

This chain joins TRBV15 and TRBJ2-7, with D possibly matching TRBD1 (6 bases). CDR3 length: 13 residues. Germline V gene lookup returns CDR1 LNHNV and CDR2 YYDKDF (reference sequence). Trimming removed 1 base from V and 5 bases from J, with 9 bases in between. The CDR3 here is CATSRGAGDEQYF. In DNA, the CDR3 is TGTGCCACCAGCAGAGGGGCAGGGGACGAGCAGTACTTC.

This chain joins TRBV3-1 (or the pseudogene TRBV3-2) and TRBJ2-7, with D unclear. Trimming cost V 3 bases and J 5 bases, with 14 bases left between them. The germline gives CDR1 LGHDT, CDR2 YNNKEL (reference sequence). The CDR3 spans 14 residues. The CDR3 coding sequence is TGTGCCAGCAGCCATGACGCAGCGAGCGACGAGCAGTACTTC. This sequence encodes CASSHDAASDEQYF.